This T cell receptor (beta chain) was recovered during a study of shared clonotypes between healthy human individuals (dated by TCRdb to 2020 to 2021). About the study as a whole: The cohort included three men and two women between 18 and 49 years of age. Between about 0.85 and 8.9 billion PBMCs per donor were obtained by leukapheresis. To increase sequencing depth and limit assay-specific biases, different laboratories used diverse techniques to prepare libraries and sequence TCR repertoires. Blood TCR repertoires of several healthy adults were deeply sequenced to estimate repertoire size and the extent of clonotype sharing between individuals. Per donor, three plates each were used for CD4 naive and CD4 memory, two for CD8 naive, and one for CD8 memory. The study at large found these results: Estimated clonotype richness was generally larger for naive than for memory subsets. When several donors were compared, the shared fraction of clonotypes was around 4.6% for naive CD4, approximately 3.3% for naive CD8, 2.3% for memory CD4, and 0.35% to 0.5% for memory CD8. Based on pairwise subsampling, the degree of clonotype sharing among donors was expected to be affected by sequencing depth. Sampling was restricted to blood, and TCR repertoires in tissue are likely to differ from TCR repertoires in blood. Because the study included only a small number of donors, the genetic and exposure-history diversity represented was limited. Clonotypes shared by all four sorted-subset donors showed higher generation probabilities than non-shared clonotypes. Rarefaction of sorted-subset datasets indicated incomplete sequencing despite the large sequencing depth.

The trim is 8 bases for V and 5 bases for J, with a gap of 9 bases between the germline ends. CDR3 length: 11 amino acids, cysteine to phenylalanine. Only the CDR3 region is kept as DNA, spanning 33 bases read in frame from base 1. The germline V gene specifies SNHLY as CDR1 and FYNNEI as CDR2. Donors were healthy HIV-negative adults with no recently reported acute infections or vaccinations. Only Caucasian adults living in Nashville, Tennessee, USA were represented among the donors. Magnetic negative selection was used to enrich CD4+ T cells, after which naive cells were positively selected on CD45RA and the negative fraction became the memory subset. Blood was obtained by leukapheresis, after which PBMCs were separated by Ficoll-Histopaque density gradient centrifugation and cryopreserved in liquid nitrogen vapor phase. Analytical flow cytometry was used to check the purity and quantity of every magnetically sorted T cell population. Genomic DNA was isolated from every sorted fraction and measured by UV absorbance on a Nanodrop 2000c.

A note on this clone: No cognate antigen has been identified for it. No much larger clonotype is one base removed from it; base qualities were not supplied.

Using the deep immunoSEQ assay, TCR CDR3 regions were amplified from genomic DNA by multiplex PCR. For each cell subset, the extracted genomic DNA was distributed evenly across all wells of several immunoSEQ 96-well plates, and each plate served as one replicate. Each replicate PCR for sorted subsets received roughly 200 ng genomic DNA, equal to tens of thousands of T cell genomes. Purified libraries were measured with a Qubit 3.0 fluorometer, size-checked on a Bioanalyzer 2100, and measured again with the KAPA Library Quantification kit. Every immunoSEQ 96-well plate was sequenced on a separate single-read 150-cycle Illumina NextSeq 550 flow cell. In the original analysis: Because the immunoSEQ output held only junctional sequences and lacked quality scores, the filtering could not match the filtering applied to full-length reads. To assign V/J genes and CDR3, sequences were annotated against IMGT germline references using PyIR, a Python wrapper for IgBLAST v1.9. Reads were removed for weak V/J assignments (E-value above 1e-6), missing CDR3, stop codons, out-of-frame junctions, or ambiguous translated residues. A V3J clonotype was defined by an identical inferred V gene, J gene, and CDR3 amino acid sequence. To compute the percentage overlap between repertoires, the number of shared unique clonotypes was divided by the size of the smaller repertoire. Repertoire richness was assessed with RTK rarefaction, the Chao1 estimator, and Recon v2.1 estimates of unobserved clonotypes. Generation probabilities for all TCRbeta clonotypes obtained by the gDNA method from a handful of donors were computed using OLGA. In its TCRdb copy, this immuneACCESS table keeps in-frame sequences only and misses some clones. Where compared with another copy, unresolved V genes explain less than half of these, and the others have no known cause. V and J calls and clone size are those listed in that table; D and trimming were worked out from the DNA. This sample comprises approximately 330,000 clones, more than 60% of them detected only once. About 10% of the sample is taken by the ten largest.

The chain links TRBV2 with TRBJ2-5; TRBD2 could be the D gene, as 6 bases match. The receptor's source is a man aged 25-40 years in good health. Sequenced material: memory CD4+ T cells sorted from blood. The cell subset or site label corresponds to: CD45RA-negative fraction. Here is the DNA: TGTGCCAGCGGAGGGAGGGAGACCCAGTACTTC. Its product reads: CASGGRETQYF.